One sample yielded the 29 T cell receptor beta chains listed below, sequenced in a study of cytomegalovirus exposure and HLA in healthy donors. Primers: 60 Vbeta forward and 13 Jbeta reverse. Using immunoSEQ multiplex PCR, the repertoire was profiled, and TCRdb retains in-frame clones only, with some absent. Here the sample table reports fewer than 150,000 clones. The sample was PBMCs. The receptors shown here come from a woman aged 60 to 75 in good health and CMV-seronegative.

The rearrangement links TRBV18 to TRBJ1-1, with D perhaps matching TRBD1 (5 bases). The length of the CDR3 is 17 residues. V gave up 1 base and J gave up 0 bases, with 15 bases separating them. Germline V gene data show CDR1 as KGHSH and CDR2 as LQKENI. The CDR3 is CASSPLGSGGLNTEAFF. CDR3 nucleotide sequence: TGTGCCAGCTCACCACTGGGGTCCGGGGGTCTGAACACTGAAGCTTTCTTT.

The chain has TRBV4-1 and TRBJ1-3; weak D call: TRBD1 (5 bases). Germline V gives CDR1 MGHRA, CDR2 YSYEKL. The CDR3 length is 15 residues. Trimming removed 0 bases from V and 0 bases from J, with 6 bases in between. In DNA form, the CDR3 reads TGCGCCAGCAGCCAAGAGGGACTCTCTGGAAACACCATATATTTT. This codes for CASSQEGLSGNTIYF.

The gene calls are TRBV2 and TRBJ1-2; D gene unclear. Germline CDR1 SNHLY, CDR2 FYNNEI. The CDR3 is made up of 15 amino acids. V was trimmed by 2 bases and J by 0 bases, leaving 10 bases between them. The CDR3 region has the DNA TGTGCCAGCAGTGAACGTTGGGAGACTAACTATGGCTACACCTTC. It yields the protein CASSERWETNYGYTF. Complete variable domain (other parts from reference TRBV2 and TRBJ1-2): EPEVTQTPSHQVTQMGQEVILRCVPISNHLYFYWYRQILGQKVEFLVSFYNNEISEKSEIFDDQFSVERPDGSNFTLKIRSTKLEDSAMYFCASSERWETNYGYTFGSGTRLTVV.

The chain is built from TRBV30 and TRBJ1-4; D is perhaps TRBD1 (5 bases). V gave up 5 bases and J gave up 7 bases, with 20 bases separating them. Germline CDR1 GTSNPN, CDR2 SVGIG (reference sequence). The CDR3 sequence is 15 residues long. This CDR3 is CAWGGKGRGGEKLFF. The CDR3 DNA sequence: TGTGCCTGGGGGGGGAAGGGTCGTGGGGGTGAAAAACTGTTTTTT.

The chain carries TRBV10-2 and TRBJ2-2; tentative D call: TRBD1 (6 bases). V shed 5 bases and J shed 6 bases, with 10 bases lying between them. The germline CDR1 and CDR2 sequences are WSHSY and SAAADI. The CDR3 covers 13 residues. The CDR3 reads CASSRGSAGELFF. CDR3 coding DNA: TGCGCCAGCAGTAGGGGGTCGGCCGGGGAGCTGTTTTTT.

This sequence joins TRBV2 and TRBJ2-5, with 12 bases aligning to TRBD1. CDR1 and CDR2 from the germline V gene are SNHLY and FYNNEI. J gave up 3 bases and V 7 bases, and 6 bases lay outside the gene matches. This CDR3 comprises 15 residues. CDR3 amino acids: CASKAGTGGEETQYF. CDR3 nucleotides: TGTGCCAGCAAGGCCGGGACAGGGGGCGAAGAGACCCAGTACTTC.

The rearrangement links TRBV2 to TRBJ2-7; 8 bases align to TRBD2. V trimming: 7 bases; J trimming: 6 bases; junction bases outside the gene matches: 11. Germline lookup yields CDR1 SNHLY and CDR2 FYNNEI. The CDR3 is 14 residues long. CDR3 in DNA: TGTGCCAGCACCTGGGTAGCGGGACGGGGCGAGCAGTACTTC. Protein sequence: CASTWVAGRGEQYF.

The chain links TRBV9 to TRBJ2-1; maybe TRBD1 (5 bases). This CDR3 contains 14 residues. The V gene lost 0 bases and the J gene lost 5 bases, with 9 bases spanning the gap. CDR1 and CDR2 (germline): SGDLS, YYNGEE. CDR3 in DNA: TGTGCCAGCAGCGTAGGTTCAGGGAACAATGAGCAGTTCTTC. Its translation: CASSVGSGNNEQFF.

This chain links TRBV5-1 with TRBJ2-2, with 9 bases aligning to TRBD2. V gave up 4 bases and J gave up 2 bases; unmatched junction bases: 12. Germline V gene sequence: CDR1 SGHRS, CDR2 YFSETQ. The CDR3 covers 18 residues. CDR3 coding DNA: TGCGCCAGCAGCCTACGACTAGCGGAGAGAGGAAACACCGGGGAGCTGTTTTTT. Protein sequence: CASSLRLAERGNTGELFF. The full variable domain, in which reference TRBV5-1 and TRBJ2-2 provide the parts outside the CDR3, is KAGVTQTPRYLIKTRGQQVTLSCSPISGHRSVSWYQQTPGQGLQFLFEYFSETQRNKGNFPGRFSGRQFSNSRSEMNVSTLELGDSALYLCASSLRLAERGNTGELFFGEGSRLTVL.

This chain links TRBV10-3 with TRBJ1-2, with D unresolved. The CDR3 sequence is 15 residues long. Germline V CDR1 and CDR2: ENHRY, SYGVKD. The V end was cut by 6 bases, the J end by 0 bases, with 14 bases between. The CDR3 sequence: CAISAGSSANYGYTF. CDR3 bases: TGTGCCATCAGCGCGGGATCCTCAGCTAACTATGGCTACACCTTC.

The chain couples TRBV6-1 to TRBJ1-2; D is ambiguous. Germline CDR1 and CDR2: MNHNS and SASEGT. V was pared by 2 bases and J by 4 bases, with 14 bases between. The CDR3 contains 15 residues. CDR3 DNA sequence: TGTGCCAGCAGTGAACCTACGGAGGTATTCTATGGCTACACCTTC. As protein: CASSEPTEVFYGYTF.

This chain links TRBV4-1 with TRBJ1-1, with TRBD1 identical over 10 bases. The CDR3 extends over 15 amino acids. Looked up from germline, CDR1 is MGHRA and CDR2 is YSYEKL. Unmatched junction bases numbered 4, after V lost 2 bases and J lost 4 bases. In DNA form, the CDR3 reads TGCGCCAGCAGCCAACTACGGACAGGGGGCACTGAAGCTTTCTTT. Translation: CASSQLRTGGTEAFF.

CDR3 sequence: CASSAGTAFGEAFF. The CDR3 coding sequence is TGTGCCAGCAGCGCCGGGACAGCGTTTGGTGAAGCTTTCTTT. V usage is TRBV9 and J usage is TRBJ1-1; the match to TRBD1 covers 7 bases. Per the germline V gene, CDR1 is SGDLS and CDR2 is YYNGEE. The V and J ends lost 3 bases and 7 bases, in that order; junction bases with no gene match: 9. This CDR3 has 14 residues.

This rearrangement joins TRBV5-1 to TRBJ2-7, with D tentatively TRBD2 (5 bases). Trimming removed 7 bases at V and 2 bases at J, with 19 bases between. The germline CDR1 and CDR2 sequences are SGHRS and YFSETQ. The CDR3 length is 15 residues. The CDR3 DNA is TGCGCCAGCCGATTCGGAGGATCGAAAGCCTACGAGCAGTACTTC. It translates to CASRFGGSKAYEQYF.

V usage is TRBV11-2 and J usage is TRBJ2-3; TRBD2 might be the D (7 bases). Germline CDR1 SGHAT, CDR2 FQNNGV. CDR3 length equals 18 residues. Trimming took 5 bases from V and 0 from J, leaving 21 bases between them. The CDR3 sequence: CASSRGASGEDSTDTQYF. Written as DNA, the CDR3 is TGTGCCAGCAGCCGGGGGGCGAGCGGGGAGGATAGCACAGATACGCAGTATTTT.

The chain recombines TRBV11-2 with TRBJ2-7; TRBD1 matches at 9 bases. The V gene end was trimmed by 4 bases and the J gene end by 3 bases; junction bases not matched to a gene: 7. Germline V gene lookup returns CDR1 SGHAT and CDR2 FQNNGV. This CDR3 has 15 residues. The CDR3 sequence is CASSSTRDRDYEQYF. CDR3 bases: TGTGCCAGCAGCTCGACCCGGGACAGGGACTACGAGCAGTACTTC.

CDR3 in amino acids: CASSFDRGERGYTF. CDR3 DNA sequence: TGCGCCAGCAGCTTTGACAGGGGCGAGCGTGGCTACACCTTC. The V and J genes are TRBV5-1 and TRBJ1-2; 8 nucleotides match TRBD1. V lost 2 bases and J lost 7; bases outside the gene matches: 7. The CDR3 covers 14 residues. Germline V CDR1 and CDR2: SGHRS, YFSETQ.

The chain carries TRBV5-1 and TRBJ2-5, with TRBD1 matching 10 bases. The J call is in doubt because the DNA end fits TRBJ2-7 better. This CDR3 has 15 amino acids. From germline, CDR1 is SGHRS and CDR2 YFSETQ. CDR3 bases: TGCGCCAGCAGCCCCAGACAGGGGGCGACGTACGAGCAGTACTTC. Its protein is CASSPRQGATYEQYF.

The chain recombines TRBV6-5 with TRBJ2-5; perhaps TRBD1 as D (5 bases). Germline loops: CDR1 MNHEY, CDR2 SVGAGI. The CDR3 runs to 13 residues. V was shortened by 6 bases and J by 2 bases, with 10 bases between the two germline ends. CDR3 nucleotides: TGTGCCAGCAGAAGACAGCGACAAGAGACCCAGTACTTC. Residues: CASRRQRQETQYF.

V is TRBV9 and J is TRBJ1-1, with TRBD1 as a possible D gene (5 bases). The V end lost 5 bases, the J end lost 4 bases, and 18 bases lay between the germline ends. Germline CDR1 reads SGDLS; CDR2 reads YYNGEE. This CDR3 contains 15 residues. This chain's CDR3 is CASSRCNRSSTEAFF. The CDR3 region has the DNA TGTGCCAGCAGTCGATGTAACAGGTCGAGCACTGAAGCTTTCTTT.

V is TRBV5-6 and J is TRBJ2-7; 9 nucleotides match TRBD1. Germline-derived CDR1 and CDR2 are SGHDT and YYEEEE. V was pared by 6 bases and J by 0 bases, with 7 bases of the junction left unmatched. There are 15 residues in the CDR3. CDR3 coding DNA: TGTGCCAGCACCTGGACAGGGGCCGCCTCCTACGAGCAGTACTTC. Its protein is CASTWTGAASYEQYF.

Written as DNA, the CDR3 is TGTGCCACCACCCTAGCGGGAGGCAACGAGCAGTTCTTC. This sequence encodes CATTLAGGNEQFF. This chain connects TRBV6-1 to TRBJ2-1, with 11 bases lining up with TRBD2. Trimming at V came to 10 bases and at J to 10 bases, leaving 9 bases not matched to a gene. CDR3 size: 13 residues. Germline CDR1 MNHNS, CDR2 SASEGT.

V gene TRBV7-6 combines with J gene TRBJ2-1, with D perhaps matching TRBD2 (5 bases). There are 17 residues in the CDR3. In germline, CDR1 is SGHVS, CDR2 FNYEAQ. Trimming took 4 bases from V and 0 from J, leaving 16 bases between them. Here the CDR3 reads CASSSRTSGTSYNEQFF. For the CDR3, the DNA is TGTGCCAGCAGCTCGAGGACCAGCGGTACCTCCTACAATGAGCAGTTCTTC.

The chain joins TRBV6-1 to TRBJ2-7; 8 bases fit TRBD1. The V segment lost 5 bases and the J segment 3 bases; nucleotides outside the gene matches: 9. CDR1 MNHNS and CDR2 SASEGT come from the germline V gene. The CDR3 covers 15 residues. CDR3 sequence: CASSSPGTGNYEQYF. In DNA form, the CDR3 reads TGTGCCAGCAGTAGCCCCGGGACAGGCAACTACGAGCAGTACTTC.

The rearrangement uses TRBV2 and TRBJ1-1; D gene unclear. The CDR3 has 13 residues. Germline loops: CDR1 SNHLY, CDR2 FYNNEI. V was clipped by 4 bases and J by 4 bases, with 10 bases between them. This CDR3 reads CASSARRSTEAFF. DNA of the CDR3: TGTGCCAGCAGTGCAAGAAGGAGCACTGAAGCTTTCTTT.

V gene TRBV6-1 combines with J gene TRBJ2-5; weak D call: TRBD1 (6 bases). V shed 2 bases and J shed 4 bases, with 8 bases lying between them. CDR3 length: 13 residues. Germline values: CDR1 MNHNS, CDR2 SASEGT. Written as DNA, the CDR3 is TGTGCCAGCAGTGAAACAGGGTTAGAGACCCAGTACTTC. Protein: CASSETGLETQYF.

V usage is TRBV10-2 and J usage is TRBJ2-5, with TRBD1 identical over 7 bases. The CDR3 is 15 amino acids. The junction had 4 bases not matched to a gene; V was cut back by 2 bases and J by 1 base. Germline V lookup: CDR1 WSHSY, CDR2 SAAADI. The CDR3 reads CASSEPRGPQETQYF. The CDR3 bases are TGCGCCAGCAGTGAGCCTAGGGGGCCCCAAGAGACCCAGTACTTC.

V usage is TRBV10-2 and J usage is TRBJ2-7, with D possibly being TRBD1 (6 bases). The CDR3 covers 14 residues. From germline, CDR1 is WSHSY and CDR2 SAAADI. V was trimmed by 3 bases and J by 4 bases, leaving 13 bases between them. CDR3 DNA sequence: TGCGCCAGCAGTGAAATAGACAGGTTGTACGAGCAGTACTTC. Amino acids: CASSEIDRLYEQYF.

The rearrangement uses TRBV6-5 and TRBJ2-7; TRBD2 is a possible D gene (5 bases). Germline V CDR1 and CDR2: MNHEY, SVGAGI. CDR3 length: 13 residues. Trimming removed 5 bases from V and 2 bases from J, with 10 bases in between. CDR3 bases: TGTGCCAGCAGTAGCGGACGGACCTACGAGCAGTACTTC. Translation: CASSSGRTYEQYF.